The T cell receptor (beta chain) described here comes from a study of blood T cell repertoires in COVID-19. Looking at the study overall: The cDNA or gDNA used as material had been derived from T cells, B-cell-depleted T cells, or PBMCs.

Clones were sequenced by immunoSEQ multiplex PCR, and TCRdb holds only the in-frame ones, with some missing. This table holds roughly 96,000 clones, approximately 80% found once. The sample consisted of peripheral blood. The TCR comes from a man aged 55 to 69 with acute or convalescent COVID-19.

CDR3 amino acids: CSVVEGHSGNTIYF. The DNA for the CDR3 is TGCAGCGTTGTTGAGGGTCACTCTGGAAACACCATATATTTT. The J gene is TRBJ1-3, the V gene TRBV29-1; D gene unclear. V was pared by 4 bases and J by 0 bases, with 10 bases between. The CDR3 loop spans 14 amino acids. Germline values: CDR1 SQVTM, CDR2 ANQGSEA.